This TCR beta chain comes out of a study of early T cells in non-severe SARS-CoV-2 infection. Study-wide context: Sequencing targeted bulk RNA from unsorted whole blood, leaving chains unpaired. Study-level findings and limits: Private and CD4 specificities were missed by VDJdb matching, skewed to anti-spike CD8.

At least ten counts were recorded for this clonotype. Its antigen is currently unknown. Trimming took 8 bases from V and 0 from J; bases not matched to a gene: 4. Per the germline V gene, CDR1 is MNHEY and CDR2 is SMNVEV (reference sequence). CDR3 length: 14 residues. Unique molecular identifiers tagged individual cDNA molecules. In TCRdb, the 5' RACE reads were re-called with MiXCR into one record per CDR3 protein. The table includes tens of thousands of distinct CDR3 sequences, around 5% detected once. This chain joins TRBV27 and TRBJ2-7; 10 positions agree with TRBD2. This TCR was sampled from an adult who was a healthcare worker with PCR-confirmed SARS-CoV-2 infection or an uninfected control (not recorded which). Sequencing was carried out using whole blood. The CDR3 here is CASSKREGSYEQYF. DNA for the CDR3: TGTGCCAGCTCCAAGCGGGAGGGCTCCTACGAGCAGTACTTC.